The sequence of this T cell receptor beta chain was determined in a study of cytomegalovirus exposure and HLA in healthy donors. General observations from the study: Accurate predictions that matched the HLA-A and HLA-B alleles of most subjects were reportedly made from TCR beta sequences. Some TCR beta chains (over 150 of them) were listed as cytomegalovirus-associated. An analysis was carried out later, and it reportedly showed fewer N-insertions in an Asian-associated ancestry cluster than the roughly 670-donor mean.

This clone showed up just once. Antigen: not known. At the DNA level, this CDR3 is encoded by other sequences in the same sample as well. The V end lost 5 bases, the J end lost 1 base, and 8 bases lay between the germline ends. Looked up from germline, CDR1 is MDHEN and CDR2 is SYDVKM. This CDR3 is 13 amino acids long. PCR used 60 Vbeta primers and 13 Jbeta primers. Assay: immunoSEQ multiplex PCR; the TCRdb copy retains only in-frame clones and omits some. This repertoire shows 90,000 or so clones, approximately 83% found once; its top ten account for 3.8%. The material sequenced was PBMCs. The receptor's source is a middle-aged man in good health and CMV-seronegative. The chain links TRBV28 to TRBJ1-1; D is unresolved. CDR3 coding DNA: TGTGCCAGCAGTCCTCCCTCGAACACTGAAGCTTTCTTT. Translation: CASSPPSNTEAFF.